The 18 T cell receptor beta chains in this list originate from one sample, sequenced in a study of tumor-infiltrating lymphocytes in oesophageal squamous cell carcinoma. TCRdb ran MiXCR on the PCR reads and lists one entry per CDR3 protein. This table has around 19,000 distinct CDR3 sequences, 45% to 50% appearing once. Input material: normal esophageal tissue next to the tumor. The source of these receptors is a female donor with esophageal squamous cell carcinoma.

This clonotype was seen repeatedly, ten times or more. The gene calls are TRBV7-9 and TRBJ1-5; D not certain. Germline V lookup: CDR1 SEHNR, CDR2 FQNEAQ (reference sequence). This CDR3 spans 16 amino acids. V lost 1 base and J lost 0, with 10 bases in between. Written as DNA, the CDR3 is TGTGCCAGCAGCTTAGGAGCGGCCTCTAGCAATCAGCCCCAGCATTTT. Amino acids: CASSLGAASSNQPQHF.

In this sample, this clonotype turned up many times. At one end the junction does not follow the germline gene, possibly because of a read error. The chain carries TRBV7-7 and TRBJ2-1; D is perhaps TRBD1 (6 bases). CDR3 length: 8 amino acids. CDR1 SSHAT and CDR2 FNYEAQ come from the germline V gene (reference sequence). The CDR3: CASSLGGW. In nucleotides, the CDR3 is TGTGCTAGCAGCTTAGGGGGTTGG.

The V gene is TRBV7-3, the J gene TRBJ2-5, with TRBD2 matching over 10 bases. V was clipped by 2 bases and J by 11 bases; unmatched bases: 14. This CDR3 spans 16 amino acids. Germline CDR1 SGHTA, CDR2 FQGTGA. CDR3 residues: CASSLGSSGGHNEQYF. The CDR3 nucleotides read TGTGCCAGCAGCTTAGGATCTAGCGGGGGACACAATGAGCAGTACTTC.

This clonotype was seen many times. The chain uses TRBV7-3 and TRBJ2-2; perhaps D is TRBD1 or TRBD2 (6 bases each). This CDR3 comprises 16 residues. Germline assignment: CDR1 SGHTA and CDR2 FQGTGA. V was trimmed by 5 bases and J by 4 bases, leaving 17 bases between them. This chain's CDR3 is CASSPRGGAPTGELFF. The CDR3 DNA is TGTGCCAGCAGCCCCAGGGGCGGGGCACCCACCGGGGAGCTGTTTTTT.

This clonotype was found once. The CDR3 loop is CATSRADHYNEQFF. DNA of the CDR3: TGTGCCACCAGTAGGGCAGACCACTACAATGAGCAGTTCTTC. The genes are TRBV24-1 and TRBJ2-1; D uncertain. V lost 6 bases, J lost 3 bases, and 11 bases lay in between. Germline V gene lookup returns CDR1 KGHDR and CDR2 SFDVKD. This CDR3 is built from 14 residues.

By proportion, this clonotype is large. The rearrangement links TRBV7-8 to TRBJ2-1; 7 bases align to TRBD2. V shed 1 base and J 3 bases; nucleotides not matched to a gene: 3. The CDR3 totals 15 residues. Per germline, CDR1 SGHVS and CDR2 FQNEAQ. CDR3 protein: CASSLVGTNYNEQFF. The CDR3 DNA reads as TGTGCCAGCAGCTTAGTCGGGACTAACTACAATGAGCAGTTCTTC.

This clonotype was picked up a small number of times. The chain is built from TRBV7-2 and TRBJ2-5; D is perhaps TRBD1 (5 bases). The DNA end lines up better with TRBJ2-7; the J call may be wrong. The CDR3 contains 13 residues. Germline lookup yields CDR1 SGHTA and CDR2 FQGNSA. The CDR3 sequence: CASSQGFLNEQYF. The CDR3 DNA reads TGTGCCAGCAGTCAGGGTTTTTTGAACGAGCAGTACTTC.

Judged by abundance, this clonotype is medium-sized (0.01 to 0.1%). The chain has TRBV7-2 and TRBJ2-7, with D unresolved. The germline V gene has CDR1 SGHTA and CDR2 FQGNSA. The CDR3 contains 13 residues. The ends were cut back, 1 base at V and 3 bases at J, with 7 bases in the middle. In DNA form, the CDR3 reads TGTGCCAGCAGCTTAGAGGGCGGCTACGAGCAGTACTTC. Its translation: CASSLEGGYEQYF.

This clonotype is labeled as medium-sized. Here the CDR3 reads CATRQGGVGTDTQYF. CDR3 DNA: TGTGCCACCAGACAGGGAGGTGTGGGCACAGATACGCAGTATTTT. The genes are TRBV24-1 and TRBJ2-3; D may be TRBD1 or TRBD2 (6 bases each). Trimming took off 7 bases at V and 1 base at J, with 14 bases between the two ends. Germline V gene sequence: CDR1 KGHDR, CDR2 SFDVKD. CDR3 length equals 15 residues.

This clonotype was seen many times. CDR3 sequence: CASSLVAGVTGELFF. The CDR3 DNA sequence: TGTGCCAGCAGCTTAGTAGCGGGGGTGACCGGGGAGCTGTTTTTT. The genes are TRBV11-3 and TRBJ2-2; 9 positions match TRBD2. V trimming: 1 base; J trimming: 5 bases; junction bases outside the gene matches: 2. The CDR3 runs 15 residues. From germline, CDR1 is SGHNT and CDR2 YENEEA.

This clonotype was seen ten or more times. A read error is possible here, since a much larger clone lies one base away. The V and J genes are TRBV6-1 and TRBJ2-5; 14 positions match TRBD2. Germline trimming cut 7 bases from V and 11 bases from J; bases unmatched to any gene: 18. Germline V CDR1 and CDR2: MNHNS, SASEGT. This CDR3 contains 17 residues. In DNA form, the CDR3 reads TGTGCCAGCACCGGATCAGGGGGACTAGCGGGAGTAAAGGAGCAGTACTTC. This translates into CASTGSGGLAGVKEQYF.

This chain joins TRBV12-3 or TRBV12-4 and TRBJ2-3; tentatively, D is TRBD2 (6 bases). This CDR3 contains 15 residues. Trimming shortened V by 6 bases and J by 7 bases, and 20 bases separated the two germline ends. CDR3 nucleotides: TGTGCCAGCAGGGGCTCGGGAGTTTCTCGAAATACGCAGTATTTT. Its protein product is CASRGSGVSRNTQYF.

This clonotype ranks as medium-sized. The chain combines TRBV10-2 with TRBJ2-5, with 8 bases that match TRBD1. Germline lookup yields CDR1 WSHSY and CDR2 SAAADI. The CDR3 length is 13 residues. V lost 7 bases, J lost 4 bases, and 5 bases stayed unmatched. The CDR3: CASNSGQAETQYF. The DNA for the CDR3 is TGCGCCAGCAACTCGGGACAGGCAGAGACCCAGTACTTC.

V usage is TRBV12-3 or TRBV12-4 and J usage is TRBJ2-7; D could derive from TRBD1 or TRBD2 (5 bases each). Trimming took off 7 bases at V and 10 bases at J, with 17 bases between the two ends. CDR3 length equals 12 residues. CDR3 amino acids: CASNFLGGIQYF. CDR3 sequence (DNA): TGTGCCAGCAATTTCCTTGGGGGTATCCAGTACTTC.

The chain links TRBV4-3 to TRBJ1-5, with TRBD1 identical over 7 bases. The CDR3 length is 15 residues. V dropped 0 bases and J dropped 7; count of bases not matched to a gene: 6. Germline loops: CDR1 LGHNA, CDR2 YSLEER. The CDR3 loop reads CASSQDRAGGQPQHF. The CDR3 region has the DNA TGCGCCAGCAGCCAAGATCGGGCAGGGGGGCAGCCCCAGCATTTT.

The table lists this clonotype with many counts. V and J are TRBV11-2 and TRBJ2-7; D is uncertain. Gene TRBJ1-6 matches the end of the DNA better, so the J call may be wrong. The CDR3 contains 14 residues. Germline V gene lookup returns CDR1 SGHAT and CDR2 FQNNGV. The CDR3 loop reads CASSLGGSNSPLHF. The CDR3 nucleotides are TGTGCCAGCAGCTTAGGAGGGTCTAATTCACCCCTCCACTTT.

This clonotype occurred a few times. V is TRBV6-1 and J is TRBJ2-1; 10 bases align to TRBD1. The tail of the sequence fits TRBJ2-5 better, so the J call may be wrong. Looked up from germline, CDR1 is MNHNS and CDR2 is SASEGT. This CDR3 region has 16 residues. The CDR3 here is CASSEGTGVLLLTQYF. The DNA of the CDR3 is TGTGCCAGCAGTGAGGGGACAGGGGTTCTTTTACTGACCCAGTACTTC.

This clonotype appeared once. This sequence joins TRBV7-2 and TRBJ2-2, with 9 bases aligning to TRBD2. The CDR3 consists of 16 residues. V shed 3 bases, J shed 4 bases, and the junction held 6 bases outside the gene matches. CDR1 SGHTA and CDR2 FQGNSA come from the germline V gene. CDR3 DNA: TGTGCCAGCAGCTTGGTTAGCGGGAGAGGCACCGGGGAGCTGTTTTTT. It translates to CASSLVSGRGTGELFF. The complete variable domain, with remaining parts taken from reference TRBV7-2 and TRBJ2-2, reads GAGVSQSPSNKVTEKGKDVELRCDPISGHTALYWYRQSLGQGLEFLIYFQGNSAPDKSGLPSDRFSAERTGGSVSTLTIQRTQQEDSAVYLCASSLVSGRGTGELFFGEGSRLTVL.